Below, 21 T cell receptor beta chains from the same sample are listed, as sequenced in a study of shared T cell receptors in the human thymus (dated by TCRdb to the early 2020s). Libraries were constructed by the immunoSEQ multiplex PCR assay. TCRdb took over this immuneACCESS table, retaining in-frame rearrangements with V and J assigned. Such tables are incomplete; in checked studies, under half of the missing clones stem from an unresolved V gene, and the remainder is unexplained. This sample comprises 720,000 or so clones, approximately 85% of them detected only once. Together, the top ten hold 0.0095% to 0.013% of the sample. These data were likewise used in another study, on human thymus T cells.

Sequenced material: thymocytes. Receptors were obtained from a girl younger than two with a congenital heart defect. Donor details come from another sample of the same person, matched by shared clones.

The V and J genes are TRBV10-3 and TRBJ2-2; tentative D call: TRBD1 (5 bases). Trimming pared 0 bases from V and 7 bases from J, leaving 12 bases between. This CDR3 spans 15 amino acids. Germline V gives CDR1 ENHRY, CDR2 SYGVKD. The CDR3 region is CAISESSYDSGELFF. CDR3 nucleotides: TGTGCCATCAGTGAGTCTTCATACGACAGCGGGGAGCTGTTTTTT.

The J gene is TRBJ1-5, the V gene TRBV5-6; D is unresolved. Germline V gene lookup returns CDR1 SGHDT and CDR2 YYEEEE. The CDR3 is 14 residues long. V gave up 5 bases and J gave up 0 bases, with 9 bases separating them. CDR3 nucleotides: TGTGCCAGCAGTAAGAGAGATAGCAATCAGCCCCAGCATTTT. Translating gives CASSKRDSNQPQHF. Filled out from reference TRBV5-6 and TRBJ1-5, the complete variable domain reads DAGVTQSPTHLIKTRGQQVTLRCSPKSGHDTVSWYQQALGQGPQFIFQYYEEEERQRGNFPDRFSGHQFPNYSSELNVNALLLGDSALYLCASSKRDSNQPQHFGDGTRLSIL.

V and J are TRBV6-4 and TRBJ1-5, with a weak D call TRBD1 (5 bases). CDR3 size: 13 residues. Trimming took off 6 bases at V and 7 bases at J, with 13 bases between the two ends. In germline, CDR1 is MRHNA, CDR2 SNTAGT. The CDR3 protein is CASSPSWGQPQHF. CDR3 in DNA: TGTGCCAGCAGCCCCTCATGGGGCCAGCCCCAGCATTTT.

The chain couples TRBV2 to TRBJ1-2; D is undetermined. V was clipped by 7 bases and J by 0 bases, with 15 bases between them. The CDR3 length is 15 residues. In germline, CDR1 is SNHLY, CDR2 FYNNEI. The CDR3 protein is CASKKKEGSNYGYTF. The DNA of the CDR3 is TGTGCCAGCAAAAAAAAGGAGGGTTCTAACTATGGCTACACCTTC.

The genes are TRBV4-1 and TRBJ2-5; D is unresolved. The J call may be wrong; the DNA end is better matched by TRBJ2-7. The CDR3 has 16 residues. The germline gives CDR1 MGHRA, CDR2 YSYEKL. For the CDR3, the DNA is TGCGCCAGCAGCCAGCGGTCCCAAGGCGCTTCCTACGAGCAGTACTTC. As protein: CASSQRSQGASYEQYF.

The rearrangement joins TRBV14 to TRBJ1-6; 7 positions agree with TRBD1. The V segment lost 3 bases and the J segment 5 bases; nucleotides outside the gene matches: 7. CDR1 and CDR2 (germline): SGHDN, FVKESK. The CDR3 runs to 16 residues. CDR3 coding DNA: TGTGCCAGCAGCCACGTCCGGGACAGCCATAATTCACCCCTCCACTTT. Its protein is CASSHVRDSHNSPLHF.

This clone occurred a few times. The chain employs TRBV28 and TRBJ1-2; D might be TRBD1 (5 bases). The V gene's germline CDR1 is MDHEN and CDR2 SYDVKM. The CDR3 contains 16 residues. Trimming stripped 4 bases from V and 6 bases from J, with 21 bases between. The CDR3 DNA follows: TGTGCCAGCAGTTCCTACCCATGGGGGGGGAGAGATGGCTACACCTTC. Amino acid sequence: CASSSYPWGGRDGYTF.

The rearrangement joins TRBV27 to TRBJ1-2, with TRBD1 as a possible D gene (5 bases). CDR1 is MNHEY, CDR2 SMNVEV, per germline (reference sequence). CDR3 length equals 16 residues. With 5 bases removed from V and 1 base from J, the gap between germline ends came to 17 bases. DNA of the CDR3: TGTGCCAGCAGTCCCTACCGACAGATACTTAACTATGGCTACACCTTC. Its translation: CASSPYRQILNYGYTF.

This rearrangement joins TRBV27 to TRBJ2-7; 8 bases are shared with TRBD1. V shed 6 bases, J shed 3 bases, and the junction held 7 bases outside the gene matches. CDR3 length: 14 amino acids. Germline CDR1 is MNHEY and CDR2 is SMNVEV (reference sequence). The DNA for the CDR3 is TGTGCCAGCAGGACGGACAGGGCCGGCTACGAGCAGTACTTC. Its protein is CASRTDRAGYEQYF.

The chain couples TRBV7-4 to TRBJ2-1; TRBD2 matches 13 bases. This CDR3 spans 17 amino acids. Unmatched junction bases numbered 10, after V lost 4 bases and J lost 7 bases. From germline, CDR1 is SGHVT and CDR2 SQSDAQ. Here the CDR3 reads CASSSVAGLAGRNEQFF. In DNA form, the CDR3 reads TGTGCCAGCAGCTCGGTGGCGGGACTAGCGGGAAGGAATGAGCAGTTCTTC.

This clone was seen once. J is TRBJ2-2 and V is TRBV7-6, with TRBD1 matching 11 bases. Germline CDR1 reads SGHVS; CDR2 reads FNYEAQ. The J segment lost 5 bases and the V segment lost 6 bases, leaving 8 bases of the junction unmatched. The CDR3 extends over 16 amino acids. For the CDR3, the DNA is TGTGCCAGCAGATTTGAGGACAGGGGGCGTACCGGGGAGCTGTTTTTT. Translation: CASRFEDRGRTGELFF.

This clone was counted a few times. The rearrangement links TRBV10-3 to TRBJ1-1, with D tentatively TRBD1 (6 bases). The CDR3 runs to 15 residues. Trimming cost V 6 bases and J 1 base, with 15 bases left between them. Germline assignment: CDR1 ENHRY and CDR2 SYGVKD. CDR3 protein: CAISKGQPENTEAFF. DNA for the CDR3: TGTGCCATCAGCAAAGGACAGCCCGAGAACACTGAAGCTTTCTTT.

Details on this clone: Within the sample, other DNA sequences also encode this same CDR3. The V and J genes are TRBV15 and TRBJ2-1; 11 nucleotides match TRBD2. Germline V CDR1 and CDR2: LNHNV, YYDKDF (reference sequence). The junction had 7 bases not matched to a gene; V was cut back by 1 base and J by 5 bases. This CDR3 is 17 amino acids long. DNA for the CDR3: TGTGCCACCAGCAGAGTGAGACTAGCGGGGAGCAACAATGAGCAGTTCTTC. It translates to CATSRVRLAGSNNEQFF.

This rearrangement joins TRBV7-8 to TRBJ2-7; tentative D call: TRBD1 (5 bases). V lost 2 bases to trimming and J lost 3 bases, with 11 bases between them. The CDR3 runs to 14 residues. Germline-derived CDR1 and CDR2 are SGHVS and FQNEAQ. CDR3 DNA sequence: TGTGCCAGCAGCTTATATCGCAGGGACTACGAGCAGTACTTC. Encoded protein: CASSLYRRDYEQYF.

The rearrangement joins TRBV5-5 to TRBJ2-1; D not certain. Germline CDR1 and CDR2: SGHKS and YYEKEE (reference sequence). CDR3 length: 12 residues. V was cut by 4 bases and J by 10 bases, with 12 bases left in between. The CDR3 sequence is CASSQNYEEQFF. The DNA of the CDR3 is TGTGCCAGCAGCCAAAATTATGAGGAGCAGTTCTTC.

This chain links TRBV19 with TRBJ1-1; D gene unclear. The CDR3 runs 13 residues. Germline V gives CDR1 LNHDA, CDR2 SQIVND (reference sequence). Trimming stripped 7 bases from V and 5 bases from J, with 14 bases between. The CDR3 nucleotides read TGTGCCAGTACTTGTTTGGGAGAGACTGAAGCTTTCTTT. Translation gives CASTCLGETEAFF.

The rearrangement joins TRBV14 to TRBJ1-1, with 7 bases matching TRBD1. V was clipped by 0 bases and J by 12 bases; unmatched bases: 7. The germline CDR1 and CDR2 sequences are SGHDN and FVKESK. This CDR3 contains 13 residues. CDR3 sequence reads: CASSQEWRGRTFF. CDR3 nucleotide sequence: TGTGCCAGCAGCCAAGAATGGAGGGGGCGGACTTTCTTT.

In this sample, this clone turned up a few times. The V and J genes are TRBV7-9 and TRBJ1-1; a weak D match, TRBD1 (5 bases). Germline loops: CDR1 SEHNR, CDR2 FQNEAQ (reference sequence). V lost 0 bases and J lost 0, with 11 bases in between. The CDR3 is 16 amino acids. The CDR3 reads CASSLASNRLNTEAFF. DNA for the CDR3: TGTGCCAGCAGCTTAGCTTCAAACAGGTTGAACACTGAAGCTTTCTTT. Based on the CDR3 plus reference TRBV7-9 and TRBJ1-1, the full variable domain is DTGVSQNPRHKITKRGQNVTFRCDPISEHNRLYWYRQTLGQGPEFLTYFQNEAQLEKSRLLSDRFSAERPKGSFSTLEIQRTEQGDSAMYLCASSLASNRLNTEAFFGQGTRLTVV.

This chain links TRBV14 with TRBJ1-1; 10 nucleotides agree with TRBD1. The germline V gene has CDR1 SGHDN and CDR2 FVKESK. V trimming: 4 bases; J trimming: 1 base; junction bases outside the gene matches: 15. The length of the CDR3 is 19 residues. The CDR3 reads CASSLPGQGIYGKNTEAFF. The CDR3 region has the DNA TGTGCCAGCAGCCTACCGGGACAGGGGATATATGGGAAGAACACTGAAGCTTTCTTT.

V gene TRBV15 combines with J gene TRBJ1-2, with no clear D. This CDR3 has 15 residues. Trimming removed 0 bases from V and 6 bases from J, with 14 bases in between. Germline CDR1 reads LNHNV; CDR2 reads YYDKDF (reference sequence). CDR3 sequence reads: CATSRELPSCDGYTF. DNA of the CDR3: TGTGCCACCAGCAGAGAACTCCCCTCCTGCGATGGCTACACCTTC.

V gene TRBV18 combines with J gene TRBJ2-3, with a tentative D call TRBD2 (5 bases). This CDR3 is built from 15 residues. CDR1 is KGHSH, CDR2 LQKENI, per germline. V lost 1 base and J 3 bases, leaving 11 bases between the germline ends. The CDR3 coding sequence is TGTGCCAGCTCACCACAAGAGAGGGAAACAGATACGCAGTATTTT. Its protein product is CASSPQERETDTQYF.